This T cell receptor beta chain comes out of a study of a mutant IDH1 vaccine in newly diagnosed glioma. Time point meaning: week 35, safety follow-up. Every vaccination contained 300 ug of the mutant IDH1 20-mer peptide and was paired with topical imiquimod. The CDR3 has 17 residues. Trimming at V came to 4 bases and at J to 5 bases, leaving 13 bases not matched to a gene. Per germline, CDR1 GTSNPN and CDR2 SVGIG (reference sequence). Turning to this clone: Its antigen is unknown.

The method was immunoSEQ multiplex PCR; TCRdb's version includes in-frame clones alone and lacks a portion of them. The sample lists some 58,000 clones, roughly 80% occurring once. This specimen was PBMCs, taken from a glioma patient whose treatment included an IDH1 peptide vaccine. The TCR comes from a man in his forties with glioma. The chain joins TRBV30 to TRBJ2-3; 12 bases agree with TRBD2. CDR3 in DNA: TGTGCCTGGACCATGGGCCTAGCGGGGGGGCAGGAAGATACGCAGTATTTT. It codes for CAWTMGLAGGQEDTQYF. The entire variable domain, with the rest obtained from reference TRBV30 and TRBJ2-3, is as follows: SQTIHQWPATLVQPVGSPLSLECTVEGTSNPNLYWYRQAAGRGLQLLFYSVGIGQISSEVPQNLSASRPQDRQFILSSKKLLLSDSGFYLCAWTMGLAGGQEDTQYFGPGTRLTVL.